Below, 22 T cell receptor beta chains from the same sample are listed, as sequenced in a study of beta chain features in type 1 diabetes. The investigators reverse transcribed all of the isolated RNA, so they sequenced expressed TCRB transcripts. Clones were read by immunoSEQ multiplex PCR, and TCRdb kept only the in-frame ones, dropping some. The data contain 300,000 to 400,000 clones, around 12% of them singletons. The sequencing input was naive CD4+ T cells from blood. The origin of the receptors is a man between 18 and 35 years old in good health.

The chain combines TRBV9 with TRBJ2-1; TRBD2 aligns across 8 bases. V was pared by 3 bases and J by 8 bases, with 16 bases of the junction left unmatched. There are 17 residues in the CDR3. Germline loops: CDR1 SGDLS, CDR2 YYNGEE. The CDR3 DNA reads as TGTGCCAGCAGCGGGGCGTTAGGTCGGGAGGGCCTAGATGAGCAGTTCTTC. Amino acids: CASSGALGREGLDEQFF.

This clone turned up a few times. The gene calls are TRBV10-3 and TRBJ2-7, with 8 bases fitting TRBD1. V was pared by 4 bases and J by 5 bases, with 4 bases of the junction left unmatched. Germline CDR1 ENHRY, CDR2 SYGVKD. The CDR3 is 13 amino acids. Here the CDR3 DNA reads TGTGCCATCAGTGGTCAGGGGGCCAACGAGCAGTACTTC. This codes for CAISGQGANEQYF.

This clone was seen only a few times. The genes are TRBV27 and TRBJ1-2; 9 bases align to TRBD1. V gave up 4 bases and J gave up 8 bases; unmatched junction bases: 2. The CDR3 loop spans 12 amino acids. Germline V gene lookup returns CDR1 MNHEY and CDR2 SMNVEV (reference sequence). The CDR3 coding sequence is TGTGCCAGCAGTTACAGGGGGCGAGGCTACACCTTC. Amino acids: CASSYRGRGYTF.

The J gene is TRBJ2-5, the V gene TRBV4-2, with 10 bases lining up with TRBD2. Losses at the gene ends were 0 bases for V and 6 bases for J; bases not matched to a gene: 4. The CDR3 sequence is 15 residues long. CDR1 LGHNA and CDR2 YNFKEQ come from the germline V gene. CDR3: CASSQEGLATKTQYF. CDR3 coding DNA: TGTGCCAGCAGCCAAGAGGGACTAGCGACAAAGACCCAGTACTTC.

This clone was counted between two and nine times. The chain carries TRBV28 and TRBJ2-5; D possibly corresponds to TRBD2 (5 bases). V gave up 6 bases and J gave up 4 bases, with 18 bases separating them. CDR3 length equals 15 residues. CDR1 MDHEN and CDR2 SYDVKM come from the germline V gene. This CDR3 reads CASRSPRGLGETQYF. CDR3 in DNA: TGTGCCAGCAGATCCCCTCGGGGTCTGGGAGAGACCCAGTACTTC.

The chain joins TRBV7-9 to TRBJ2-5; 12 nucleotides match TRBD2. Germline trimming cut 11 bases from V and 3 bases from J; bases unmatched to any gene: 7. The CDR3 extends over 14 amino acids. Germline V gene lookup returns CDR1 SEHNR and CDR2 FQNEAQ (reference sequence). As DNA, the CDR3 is TGTGCCCTCCCTAGCGGGGGGGCGGAAGAGACCCAGTACTTC. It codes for CALPSGGAEETQYF. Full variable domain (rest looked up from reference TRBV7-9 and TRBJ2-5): DTGVSQNPRHKITKRGQNVTFRCDPISEHNRLYWYRQTLGQGPEFLTYFQNEAQLEKSRLLSDRFSAERPKGSFSTLEIQRTEQGDSAMYLCALPSGGAEETQYFGPGTRLLVL.

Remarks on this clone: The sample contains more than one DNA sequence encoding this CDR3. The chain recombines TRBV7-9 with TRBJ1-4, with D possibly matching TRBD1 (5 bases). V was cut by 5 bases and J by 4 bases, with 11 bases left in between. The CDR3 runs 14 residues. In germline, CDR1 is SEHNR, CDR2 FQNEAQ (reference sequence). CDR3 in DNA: TGTGCCAGCAGCCTCCGACAGAATAATGAAAAACTGTTTTTT. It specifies CASSLRQNNEKLFF.

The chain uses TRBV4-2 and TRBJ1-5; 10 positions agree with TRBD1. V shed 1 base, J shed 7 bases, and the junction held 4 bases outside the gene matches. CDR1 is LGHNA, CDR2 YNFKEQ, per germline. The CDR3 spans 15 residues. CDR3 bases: TGTGCCAGCAGCCAAGCCGGGACAGGGGACCAGCCCCAGCATTTT. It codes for CASSQAGTGDQPQHF.

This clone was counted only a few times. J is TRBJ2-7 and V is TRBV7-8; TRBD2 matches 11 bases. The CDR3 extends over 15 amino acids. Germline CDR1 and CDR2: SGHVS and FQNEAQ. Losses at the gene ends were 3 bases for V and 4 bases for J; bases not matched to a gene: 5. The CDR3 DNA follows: TGTGCCAGCAGCTTTAGCGGGGGGGCCTTTTACGAGCAGTACTTC. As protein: CASSFSGGAFYEQYF.

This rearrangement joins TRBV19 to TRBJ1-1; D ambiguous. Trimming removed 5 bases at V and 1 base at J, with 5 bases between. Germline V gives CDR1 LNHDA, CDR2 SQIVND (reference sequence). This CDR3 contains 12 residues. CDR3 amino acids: CASSLRNTEAFF. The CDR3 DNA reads TGTGCCAGTAGTCTACGGAACACTGAAGCTTTCTTT.

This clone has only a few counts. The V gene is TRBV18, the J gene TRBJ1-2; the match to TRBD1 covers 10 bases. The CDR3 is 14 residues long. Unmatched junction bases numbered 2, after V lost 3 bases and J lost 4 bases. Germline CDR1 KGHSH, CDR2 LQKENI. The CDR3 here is CASSPWDRGYGYTF. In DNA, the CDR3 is TGTGCCAGCTCACCGTGGGACAGGGGCTATGGCTACACCTTC.

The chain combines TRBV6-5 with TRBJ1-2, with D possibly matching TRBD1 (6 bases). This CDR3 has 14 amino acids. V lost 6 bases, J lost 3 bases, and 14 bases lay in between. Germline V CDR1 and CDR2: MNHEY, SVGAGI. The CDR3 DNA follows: TGTGCCAGCAGAGCACAGGGTGAGGACTATGGCTACACCTTC. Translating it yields CASRAQGEDYGYTF.

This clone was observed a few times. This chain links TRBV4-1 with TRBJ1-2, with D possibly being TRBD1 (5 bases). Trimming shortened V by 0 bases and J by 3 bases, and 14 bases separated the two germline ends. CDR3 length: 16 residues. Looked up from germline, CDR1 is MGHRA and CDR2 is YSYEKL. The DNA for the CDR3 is TGCGCCAGCAGCCAAGATGGGAGGGGCAGGGACTATGGCTACACCTTC. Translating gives CASSQDGRGRDYGYTF.

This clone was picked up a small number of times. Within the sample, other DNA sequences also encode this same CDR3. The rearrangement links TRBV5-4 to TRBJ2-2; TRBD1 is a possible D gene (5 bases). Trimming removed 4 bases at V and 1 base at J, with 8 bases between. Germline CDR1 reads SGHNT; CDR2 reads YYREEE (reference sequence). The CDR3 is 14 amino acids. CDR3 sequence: CASSLDRNTGELFF. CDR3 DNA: TGTGCCAGCAGCCTTGACAGGAACACCGGGGAGCTGTTTTTT.

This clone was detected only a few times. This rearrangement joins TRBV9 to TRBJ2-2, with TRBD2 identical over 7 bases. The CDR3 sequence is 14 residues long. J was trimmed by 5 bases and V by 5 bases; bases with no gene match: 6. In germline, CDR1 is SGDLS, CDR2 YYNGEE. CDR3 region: CASSLVGGTGELFF. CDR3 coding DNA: TGTGCCAGCAGTCTCGTGGGAGGGACCGGGGAGCTGTTTTTT. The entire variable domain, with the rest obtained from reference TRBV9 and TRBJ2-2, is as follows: DSGVTQTPKHLITATGQRVTLRCSPRSGDLSVYWYQQSLDQGLQFLIQYYNGEERAKGNILERFSAQQFPDLHSELNLSSLELGDSALYFCASSLVGGTGELFFGEGSRLTVL.

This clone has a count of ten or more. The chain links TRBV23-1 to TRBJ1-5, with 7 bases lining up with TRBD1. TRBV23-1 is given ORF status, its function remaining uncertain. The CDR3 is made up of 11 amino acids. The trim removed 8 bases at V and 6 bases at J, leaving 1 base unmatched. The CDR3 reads CASSGGQPQHF. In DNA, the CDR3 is TGCGCCAGCTCAGGGGGTCAGCCCCAGCATTTT.

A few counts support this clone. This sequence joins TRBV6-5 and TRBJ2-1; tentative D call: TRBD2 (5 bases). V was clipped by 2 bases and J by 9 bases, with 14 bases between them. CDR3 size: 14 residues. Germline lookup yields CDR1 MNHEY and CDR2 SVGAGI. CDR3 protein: CASSYERPDGEQFF. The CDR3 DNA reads TGTGCCAGCAGTTACGAGCGGCCAGATGGTGAGCAGTTCTTC.

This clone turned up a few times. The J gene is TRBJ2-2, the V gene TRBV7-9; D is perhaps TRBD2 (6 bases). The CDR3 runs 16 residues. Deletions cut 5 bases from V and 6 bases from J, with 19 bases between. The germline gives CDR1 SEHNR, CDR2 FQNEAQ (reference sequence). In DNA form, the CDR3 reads TGTGCCAGCAGCCCCAGTGGCGGGGTGATTGCCGGGGAGCTGTTTTTT. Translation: CASSPSGGVIAGELFF.

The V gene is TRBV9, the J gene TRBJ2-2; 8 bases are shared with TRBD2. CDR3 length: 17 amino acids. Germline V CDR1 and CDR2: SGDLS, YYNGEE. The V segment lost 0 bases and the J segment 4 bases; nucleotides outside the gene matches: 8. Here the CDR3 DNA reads TGTGCCAGCAGCGTAGCGTCAGCGGGGGCCACCACCGGGGAGCTGTTTTTT. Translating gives CASSVASAGATTGELFF.

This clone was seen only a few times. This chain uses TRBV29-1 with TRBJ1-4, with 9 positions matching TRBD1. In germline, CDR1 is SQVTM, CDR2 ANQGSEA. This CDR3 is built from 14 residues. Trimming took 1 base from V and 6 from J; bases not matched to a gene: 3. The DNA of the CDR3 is TGCAGCGTTGAAGTAACAGGGGGCTATGAAAAACTGTTTTTT. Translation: CSVEVTGGYEKLFF.

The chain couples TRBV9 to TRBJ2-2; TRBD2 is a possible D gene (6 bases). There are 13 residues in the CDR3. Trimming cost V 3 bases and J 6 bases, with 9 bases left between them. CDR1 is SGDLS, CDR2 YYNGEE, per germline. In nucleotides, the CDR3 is TGTGCCAGCAGCGACGGAGGGGCCGGGGAGCTGTTTTTT. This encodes CASSDGGAGELFF.

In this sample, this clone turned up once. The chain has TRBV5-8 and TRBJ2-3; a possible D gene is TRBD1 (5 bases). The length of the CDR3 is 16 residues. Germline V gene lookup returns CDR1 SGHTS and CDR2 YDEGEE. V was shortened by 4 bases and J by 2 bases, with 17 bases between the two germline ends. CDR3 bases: TGTGCCAGCAGCCTCGCAGGGATTACCGACACAGATACGCAGTATTTT. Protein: CASSLAGITDTDTQYF.